The present T cell receptor (beta chain) was sequenced within a study of T cell responses to AZD1222 COVID-19 vaccine. The CDR3 sequence is 17 residues long. Germline V gives CDR1 MNHEY, CDR2 SMNVEV (reference sequence). V lost 3 bases and J 4 bases, leaving 21 bases between the germline ends. Only in-frame clones appear in the TCRdb table, and some are missing; sequencing was by immunoSEQ multiplex PCR. The profile covers 120,000 to 150,000 clones, with around 88% appearing a single time and nearly 3.5% taken by the ten largest. On this clone itself: Its matching antigen is unknown.

Study-level results: At baseline, seropositivity was found in only a handful of AZD1222 recipients. CD4 TCRs associated with vaccination spanned spike, dominating at 160-218 and 743-854. The reported proportion of spike-specific TCRs targeting unmutated variant regions was nearly half. The repertoires were collected only after the peak T cell response.

The chain couples TRBV27 to TRBJ1-1; D call uncertain. The sequenced sample was peripheral blood, obtained on day 0 of AZD1222 vaccination. The TCR comes from an adult in good health. CDR3 protein: CASSFSPPTGKGTEAFF. The CDR3 coding sequence is TGTGCCAGCAGTTTCTCACCCCCGACGGGGAAGGGCACTGAAGCTTTCTTT.